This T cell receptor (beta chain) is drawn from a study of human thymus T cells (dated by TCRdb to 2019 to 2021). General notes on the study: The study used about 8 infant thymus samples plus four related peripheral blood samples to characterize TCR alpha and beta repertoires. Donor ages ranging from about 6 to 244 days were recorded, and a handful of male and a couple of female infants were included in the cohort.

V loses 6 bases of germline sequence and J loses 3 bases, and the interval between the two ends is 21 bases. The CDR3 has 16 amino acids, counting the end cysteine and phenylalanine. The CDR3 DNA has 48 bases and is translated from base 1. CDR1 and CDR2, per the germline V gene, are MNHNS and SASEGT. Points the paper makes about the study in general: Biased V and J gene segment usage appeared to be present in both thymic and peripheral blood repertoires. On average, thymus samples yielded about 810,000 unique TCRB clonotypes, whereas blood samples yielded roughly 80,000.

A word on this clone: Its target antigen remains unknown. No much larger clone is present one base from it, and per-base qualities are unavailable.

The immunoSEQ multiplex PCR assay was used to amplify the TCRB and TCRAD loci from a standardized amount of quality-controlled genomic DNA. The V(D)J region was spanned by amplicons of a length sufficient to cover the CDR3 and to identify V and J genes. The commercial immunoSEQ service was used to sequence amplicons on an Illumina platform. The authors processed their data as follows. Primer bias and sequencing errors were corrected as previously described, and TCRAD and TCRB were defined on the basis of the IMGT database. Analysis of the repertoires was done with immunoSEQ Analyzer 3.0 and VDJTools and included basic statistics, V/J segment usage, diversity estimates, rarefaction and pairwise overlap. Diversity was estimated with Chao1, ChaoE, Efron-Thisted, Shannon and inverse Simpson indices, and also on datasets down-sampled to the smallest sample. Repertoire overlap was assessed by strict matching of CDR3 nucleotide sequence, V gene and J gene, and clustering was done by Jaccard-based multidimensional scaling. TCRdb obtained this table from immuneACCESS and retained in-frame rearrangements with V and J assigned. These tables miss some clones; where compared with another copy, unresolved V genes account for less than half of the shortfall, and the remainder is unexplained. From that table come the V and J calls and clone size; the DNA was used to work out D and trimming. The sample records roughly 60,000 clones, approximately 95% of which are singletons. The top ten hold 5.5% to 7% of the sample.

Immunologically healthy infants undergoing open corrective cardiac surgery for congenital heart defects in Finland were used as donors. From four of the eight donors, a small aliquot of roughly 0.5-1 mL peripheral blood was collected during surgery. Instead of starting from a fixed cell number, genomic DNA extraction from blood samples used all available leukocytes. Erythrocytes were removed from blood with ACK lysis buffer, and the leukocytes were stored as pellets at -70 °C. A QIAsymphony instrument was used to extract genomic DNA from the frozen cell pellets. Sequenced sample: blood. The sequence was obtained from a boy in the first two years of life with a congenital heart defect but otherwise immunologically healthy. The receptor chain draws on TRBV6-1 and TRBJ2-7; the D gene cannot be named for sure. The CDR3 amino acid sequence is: CASRELTARVIYEQYF. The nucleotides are TGTGCCAGCAGAGAACTGACGGCTAGAGTTATCTACGAGCAGTACTTC.